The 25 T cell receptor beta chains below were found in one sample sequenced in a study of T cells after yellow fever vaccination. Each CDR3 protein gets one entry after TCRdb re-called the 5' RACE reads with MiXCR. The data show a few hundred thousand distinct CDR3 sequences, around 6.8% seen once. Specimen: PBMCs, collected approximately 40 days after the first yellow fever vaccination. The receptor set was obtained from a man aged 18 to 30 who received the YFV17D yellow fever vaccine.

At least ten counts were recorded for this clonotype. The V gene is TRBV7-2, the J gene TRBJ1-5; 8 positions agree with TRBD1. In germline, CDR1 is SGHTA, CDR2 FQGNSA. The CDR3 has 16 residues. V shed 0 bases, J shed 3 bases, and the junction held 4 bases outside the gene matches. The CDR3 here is CASSLAAGGNNQPQHF. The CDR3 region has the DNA TGTGCCAGCAGCTTAGCGGCAGGGGGCAACAATCAGCCCCAGCATTTT.

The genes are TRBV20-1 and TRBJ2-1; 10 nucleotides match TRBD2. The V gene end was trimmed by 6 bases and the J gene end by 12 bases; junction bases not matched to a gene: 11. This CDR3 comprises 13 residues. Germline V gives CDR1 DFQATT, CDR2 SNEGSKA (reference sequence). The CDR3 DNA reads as TGCAGTGCAAATTCTCTAGCGGGGGCCTCGCAGTTCTTC. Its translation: CSANSLAGASQFF.

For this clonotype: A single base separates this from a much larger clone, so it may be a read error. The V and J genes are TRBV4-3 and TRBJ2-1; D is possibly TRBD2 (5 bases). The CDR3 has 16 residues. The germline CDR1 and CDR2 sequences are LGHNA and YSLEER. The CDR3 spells CARSQDLPGKDNEQFF. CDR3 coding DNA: TGCGCCAGAAGCCAAGATCTCCCGGGGAAGGACAATGAGCAGTTCTTC.

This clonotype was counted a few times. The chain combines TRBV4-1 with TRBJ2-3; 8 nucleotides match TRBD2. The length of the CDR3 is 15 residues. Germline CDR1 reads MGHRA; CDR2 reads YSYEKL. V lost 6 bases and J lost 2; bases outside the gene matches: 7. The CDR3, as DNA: TGCGCCAGCAGTCTACTAGCGGCCGTCACAGATACGCAGTATTTT. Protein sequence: CASSLLAAVTDTQYF.

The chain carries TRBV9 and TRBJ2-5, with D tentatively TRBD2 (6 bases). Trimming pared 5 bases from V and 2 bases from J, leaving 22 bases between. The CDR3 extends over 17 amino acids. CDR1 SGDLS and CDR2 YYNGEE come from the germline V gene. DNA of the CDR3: TGTGCCAGCAGGCGGGATGTTGGGCAACAAAAACAAGAGACCCAGTACTTC. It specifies CASRRDVGQQKQETQYF.

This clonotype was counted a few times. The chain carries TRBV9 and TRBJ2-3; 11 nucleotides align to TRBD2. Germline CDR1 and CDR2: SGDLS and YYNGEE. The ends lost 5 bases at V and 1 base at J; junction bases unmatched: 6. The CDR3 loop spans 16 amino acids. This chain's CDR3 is CASSHSGGARTDTQYF. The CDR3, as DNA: TGTGCCAGCAGTCATAGCGGGGGGGCCCGCACAGATACGCAGTATTTT. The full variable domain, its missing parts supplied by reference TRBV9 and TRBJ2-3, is DSGVTQTPKHLITATGQRVTLRCSPRSGDLSVYWYQQSLDQGLQFLIQYYNGEERAKGNILERFSAQQFPDLHSELNLSSLELGDSALYFCASSHSGGARTDTQYFGPGTRLTVL.

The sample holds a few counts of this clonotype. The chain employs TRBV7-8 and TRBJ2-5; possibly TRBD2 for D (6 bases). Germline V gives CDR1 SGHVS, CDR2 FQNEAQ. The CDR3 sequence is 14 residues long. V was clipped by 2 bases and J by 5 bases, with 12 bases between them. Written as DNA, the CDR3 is TGTGCCAGCAGCTTAACCACAGGAGGGGAGACCCAGTACTTC. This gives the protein CASSLTTGGETQYF.

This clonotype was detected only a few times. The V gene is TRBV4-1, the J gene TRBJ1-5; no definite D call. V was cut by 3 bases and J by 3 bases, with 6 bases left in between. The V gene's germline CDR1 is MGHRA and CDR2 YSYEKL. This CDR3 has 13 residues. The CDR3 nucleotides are TGCGCCAGCAGCCAGGTGCTCAATCAGCCCCAGCATTTT. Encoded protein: CASSQVLNQPQHF.

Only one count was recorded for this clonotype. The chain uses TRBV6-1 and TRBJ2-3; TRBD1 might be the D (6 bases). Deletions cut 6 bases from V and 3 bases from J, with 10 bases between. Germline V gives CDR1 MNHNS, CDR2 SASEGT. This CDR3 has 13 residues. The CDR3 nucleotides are TGTGCCAGCAGGGACACAGGGACAGATACGCAGTATTTT. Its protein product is CASRDTGTDTQYF.

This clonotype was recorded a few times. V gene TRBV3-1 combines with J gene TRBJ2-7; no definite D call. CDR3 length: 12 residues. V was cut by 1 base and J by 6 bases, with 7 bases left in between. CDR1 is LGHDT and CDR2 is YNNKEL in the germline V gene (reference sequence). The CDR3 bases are TGTGCCAGCAGCCAAGGGGCTCTCGAGCAGTACGTC. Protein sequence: CASSQGALEQYV.

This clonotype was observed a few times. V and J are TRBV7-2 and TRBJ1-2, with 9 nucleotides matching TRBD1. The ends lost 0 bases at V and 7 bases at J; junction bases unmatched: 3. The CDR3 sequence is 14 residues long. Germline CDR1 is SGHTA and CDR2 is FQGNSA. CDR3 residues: CASSLAQGAIGYTF. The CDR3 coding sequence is TGTGCCAGCAGCTTAGCACAGGGGGCTATTGGCTACACCTTC.

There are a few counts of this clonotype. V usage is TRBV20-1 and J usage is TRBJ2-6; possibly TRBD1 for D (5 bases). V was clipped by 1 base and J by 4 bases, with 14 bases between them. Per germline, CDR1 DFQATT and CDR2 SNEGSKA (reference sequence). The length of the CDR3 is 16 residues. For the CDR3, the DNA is TGCAGTGCTAGAGGTCGCACAGGTCCCGGGGCCAACGTCCTGACTTTC. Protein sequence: CSARGRTGPGANVLTF.

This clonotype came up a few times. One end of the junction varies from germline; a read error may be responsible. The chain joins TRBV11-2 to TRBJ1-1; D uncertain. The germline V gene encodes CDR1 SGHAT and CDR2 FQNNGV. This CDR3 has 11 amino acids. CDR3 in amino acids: CASSNIADAFF. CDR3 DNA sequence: TGTGCCAGCAGCAACATTGCTGACGCTTTCTTT.

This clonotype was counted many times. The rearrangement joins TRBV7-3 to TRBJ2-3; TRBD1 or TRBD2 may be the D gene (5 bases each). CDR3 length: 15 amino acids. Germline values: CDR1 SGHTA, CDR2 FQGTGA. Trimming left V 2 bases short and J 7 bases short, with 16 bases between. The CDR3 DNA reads TGTGCCAGCAGCTTACTGGGGGTGGAGAGAAATACGCAGTATTTT. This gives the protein CASSLLGVERNTQYF.

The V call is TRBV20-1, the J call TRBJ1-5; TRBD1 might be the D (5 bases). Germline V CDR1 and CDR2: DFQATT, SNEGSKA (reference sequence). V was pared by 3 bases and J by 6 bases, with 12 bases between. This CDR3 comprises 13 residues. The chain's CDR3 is CSARYLGGQPQHF. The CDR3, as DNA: TGCAGTGCTAGGTACCTCGGGGGTCAGCCCCAGCATTTT.

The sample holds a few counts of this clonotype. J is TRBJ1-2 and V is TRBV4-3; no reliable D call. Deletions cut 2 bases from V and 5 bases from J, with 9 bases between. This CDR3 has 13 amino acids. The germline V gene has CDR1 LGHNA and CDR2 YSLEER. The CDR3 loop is CASSQNPEYGYTF. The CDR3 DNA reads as TGCGCCAGCAGCCAAAACCCAGAGTATGGCTACACCTTC.

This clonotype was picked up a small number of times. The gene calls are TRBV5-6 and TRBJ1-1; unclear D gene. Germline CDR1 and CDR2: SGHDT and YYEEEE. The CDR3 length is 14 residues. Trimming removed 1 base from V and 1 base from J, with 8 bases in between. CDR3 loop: CASSLRQANTEAFF. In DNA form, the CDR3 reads TGTGCCAGCAGCTTGAGGCAGGCGAACACTGAAGCTTTCTTT.

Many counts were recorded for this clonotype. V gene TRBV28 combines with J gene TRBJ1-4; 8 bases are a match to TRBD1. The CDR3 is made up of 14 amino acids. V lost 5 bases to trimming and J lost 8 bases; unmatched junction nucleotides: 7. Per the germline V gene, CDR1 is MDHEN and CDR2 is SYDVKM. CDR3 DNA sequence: TGTGCCAGCAGTCCGGGACAGGAATACGAAAAACTGTTTTTT. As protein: CASSPGQEYEKLFF.

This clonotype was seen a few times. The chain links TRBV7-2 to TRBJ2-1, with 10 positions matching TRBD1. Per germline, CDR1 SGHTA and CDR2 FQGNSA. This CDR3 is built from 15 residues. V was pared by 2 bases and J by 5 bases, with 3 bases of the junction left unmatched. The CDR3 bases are TGTGCCAGCAGCTTAATTGGGACAGGGGACAATGAGCAGTTCTTC. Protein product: CASSLIGTGDNEQFF.

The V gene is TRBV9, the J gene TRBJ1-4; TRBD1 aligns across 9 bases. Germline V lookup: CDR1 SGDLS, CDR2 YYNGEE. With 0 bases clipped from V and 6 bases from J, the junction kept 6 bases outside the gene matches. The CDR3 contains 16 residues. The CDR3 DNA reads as TGTGCCAGCAGCGTAGCGACAGGGGGAAAGGATGAAAAACTGTTTTTT. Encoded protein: CASSVATGGKDEKLFF. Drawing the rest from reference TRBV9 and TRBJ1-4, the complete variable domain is DSGVTQTPKHLITATGQRVTLRCSPRSGDLSVYWYQQSLDQGLQFLIQYYNGEERAKGNILERFSAQQFPDLHSELNLSSLELGDSALYFCASSVATGGKDEKLFFGSGTQLSVL.

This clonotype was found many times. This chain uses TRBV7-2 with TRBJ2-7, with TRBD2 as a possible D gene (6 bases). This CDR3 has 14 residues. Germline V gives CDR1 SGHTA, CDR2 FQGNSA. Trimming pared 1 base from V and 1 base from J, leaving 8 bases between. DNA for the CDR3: TGTGCCAGCAGCTTAGAGGCGGGGTCCTACGAGCAGTACTTC. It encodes CASSLEAGSYEQYF.

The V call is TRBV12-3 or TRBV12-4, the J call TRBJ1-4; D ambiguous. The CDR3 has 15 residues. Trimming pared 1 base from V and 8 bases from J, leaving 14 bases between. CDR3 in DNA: TGTGCCAGCAGTTTAGGGGCATCTAGAAACGAAAAACTGTTTTTT. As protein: CASSLGASRNEKLFF.

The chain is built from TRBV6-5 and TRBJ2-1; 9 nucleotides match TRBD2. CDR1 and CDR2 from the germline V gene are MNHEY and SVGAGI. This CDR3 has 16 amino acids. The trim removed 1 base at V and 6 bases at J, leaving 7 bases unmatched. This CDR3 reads CASSYWGGGAVNEQFF. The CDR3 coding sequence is TGTGCCAGCAGTTACTGGGGCGGGGGGGCCGTCAATGAGCAGTTCTTC.

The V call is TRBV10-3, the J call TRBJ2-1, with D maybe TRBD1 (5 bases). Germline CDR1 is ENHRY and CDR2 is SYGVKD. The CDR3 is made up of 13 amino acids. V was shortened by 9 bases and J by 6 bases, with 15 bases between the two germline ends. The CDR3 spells CAMGLGDPNEQFF. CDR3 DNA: TGTGCCATGGGGCTAGGAGACCCCAATGAGCAGTTCTTC.

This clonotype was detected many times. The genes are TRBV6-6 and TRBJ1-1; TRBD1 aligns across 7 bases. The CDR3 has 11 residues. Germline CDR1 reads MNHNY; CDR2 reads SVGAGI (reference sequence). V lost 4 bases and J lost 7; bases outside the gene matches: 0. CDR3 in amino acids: CASSWTGEAFF. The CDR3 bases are TGTGCCAGCAGTTGGACAGGTGAAGCTTTCTTT.